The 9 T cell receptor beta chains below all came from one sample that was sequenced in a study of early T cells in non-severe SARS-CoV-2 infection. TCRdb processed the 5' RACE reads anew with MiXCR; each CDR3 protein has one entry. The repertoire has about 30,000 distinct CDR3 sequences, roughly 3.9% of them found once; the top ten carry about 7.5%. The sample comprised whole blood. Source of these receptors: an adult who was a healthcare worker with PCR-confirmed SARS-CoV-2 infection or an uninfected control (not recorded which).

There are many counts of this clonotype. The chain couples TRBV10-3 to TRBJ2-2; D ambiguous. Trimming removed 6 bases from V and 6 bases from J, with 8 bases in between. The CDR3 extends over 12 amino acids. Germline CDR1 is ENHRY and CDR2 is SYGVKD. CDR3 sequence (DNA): TGTGCCATCAGAGGGTTGGCCGGGGAGCTGTTTTTT. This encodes CAIRGLAGELFF.

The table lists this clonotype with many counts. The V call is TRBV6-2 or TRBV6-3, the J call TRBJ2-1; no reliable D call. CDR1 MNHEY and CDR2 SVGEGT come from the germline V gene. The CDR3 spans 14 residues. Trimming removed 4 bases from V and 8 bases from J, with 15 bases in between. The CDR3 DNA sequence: TGTGCCAGCAGTTTAAGGTGGAGAAGTGATGAGCAGTTCTTC. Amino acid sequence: CASSLRWRSDEQFF.

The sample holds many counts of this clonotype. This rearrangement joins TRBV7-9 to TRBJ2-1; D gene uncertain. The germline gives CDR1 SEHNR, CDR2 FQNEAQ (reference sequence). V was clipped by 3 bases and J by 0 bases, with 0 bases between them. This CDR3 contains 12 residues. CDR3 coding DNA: TGTGCCAGCAGCTTCTCCTACAATGAGCAGTTCTTC. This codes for CASSFSYNEQFF.

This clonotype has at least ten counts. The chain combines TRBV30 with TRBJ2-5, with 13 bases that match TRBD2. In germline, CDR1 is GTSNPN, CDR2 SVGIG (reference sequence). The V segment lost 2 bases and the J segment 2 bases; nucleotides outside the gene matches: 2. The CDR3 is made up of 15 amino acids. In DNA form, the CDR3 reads TGTGCCTGGAGTCGGGGACTAGCGGGGCAAGAGACCCAGTACTTC. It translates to CAWSRGLAGQETQYF. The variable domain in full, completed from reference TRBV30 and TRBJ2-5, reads SQTIHQWPATLVQPVGSPLSLECTVEGTSNPNLYWYRQAAGRGLQLLFYSVGIGQISSEVPQNLSASRPQDRQFILSSKKLLLSDSGFYLCAWSRGLAGQETQYFGPGTRLLVL.

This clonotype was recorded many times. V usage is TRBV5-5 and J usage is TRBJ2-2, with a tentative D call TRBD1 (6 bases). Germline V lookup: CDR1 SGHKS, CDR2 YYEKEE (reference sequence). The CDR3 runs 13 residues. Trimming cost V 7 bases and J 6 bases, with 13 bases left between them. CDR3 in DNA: TGTGCCAGCCTCACAGGGACGGCCGGGGAGCTGTTTTTT. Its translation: CASLTGTAGELFF.

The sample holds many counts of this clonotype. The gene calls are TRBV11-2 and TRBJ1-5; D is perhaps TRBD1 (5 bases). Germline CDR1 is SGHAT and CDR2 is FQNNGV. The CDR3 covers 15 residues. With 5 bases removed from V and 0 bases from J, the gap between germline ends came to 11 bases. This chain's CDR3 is CASSPPGGSNQPQHF. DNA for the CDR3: TGTGCCAGCAGCCCCCCCGGGGGTAGCAATCAGCCCCAGCATTTT.

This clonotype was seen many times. The CDR3, as DNA: TGTGCCAGCAGTTACCTTACCGGGGAGCTGTTTTTT. It codes for CASSYLTGELFF. The V and J genes are TRBV6-5 and TRBJ2-2, with D unclear. The V gene's germline CDR1 is MNHEY and CDR2 SVGAGI. This CDR3 spans 12 amino acids. Trimming removed 2 bases at V and 5 bases at J, with 3 bases between.

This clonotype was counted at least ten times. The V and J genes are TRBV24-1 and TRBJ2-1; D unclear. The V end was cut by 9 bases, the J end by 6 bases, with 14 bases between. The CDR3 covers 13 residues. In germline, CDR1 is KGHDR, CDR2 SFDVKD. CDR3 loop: CATRGSQPNEQFF. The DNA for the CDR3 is TGTGCCACCCGTGGCAGCCAGCCCAATGAGCAGTTCTTC.

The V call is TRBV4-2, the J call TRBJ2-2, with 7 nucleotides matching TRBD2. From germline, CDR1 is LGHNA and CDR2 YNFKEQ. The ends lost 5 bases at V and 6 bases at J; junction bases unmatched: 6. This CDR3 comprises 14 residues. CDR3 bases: TGTGCCAGCAGCTCCCTGGCGGGGGCCGGGGAGCTGTTTTTT. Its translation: CASSSLAGAGELFF.